These 27 T cell receptor beta chains share one sample of origin, sequenced in a study of OX40 agonist ivuxolimab in advanced cancers. TCRdb keeps only in-frame clones here, not all; method: immunoSEQ multiplex PCR. Of tens of thousands of clones in the sample, approximately 80% were seen once. The sequences come from CD4+ or CD8+ T cells sorted from blood, collected in a trial of the OX40 agonist ivuxolimab. The receptors here all came from an adult with an advanced solid tumor such as melanoma, head and neck, liver or kidney cancer.

The gene calls are TRBV5-4 and TRBJ1-1, with a possible D match to TRBD1 (5 bases). Trimming cost V 2 bases and J 6 bases, with 14 bases left between them. CDR1 and CDR2 (germline): SGHNT, YYREEE (reference sequence). This CDR3 has 14 amino acids. CDR3 amino acids: CASSFRQSEAEAFF. The DNA of the CDR3 is TGTGCCAGCAGCTTTAGACAGTCTGAAGCTGAAGCTTTCTTT. Full variable domain (outside the CDR3, taken from reference TRBV5-4 and TRBJ1-1): ETGVTQSPTHLIKTRGQQVTLRCSSQSGHNTVSWYQQALGQGPQFIFQYYREEENGRGNFPPRFSGLQFPNYSSELNVNALELDDSALYLCASSFRQSEAEAFFGQGTRLTVV.

The chain uses TRBV7-6 and TRBJ2-2; no definite D call. Germline CDR1 reads SGHVS; CDR2 reads FNYEAQ. The V end lost 1 base, the J end lost 5 bases, and 2 bases lay between the germline ends. The CDR3 spans 12 residues. The CDR3 sequence: CASSLGTGELFF. Here the CDR3 DNA reads TGTGCCAGCAGCTTAGGGACCGGGGAGCTGTTTTTT. Full variable domain (rest looked up from reference TRBV7-6 and TRBJ2-2): GAGVSQSPRYKVTKRGQDVALRCDPISGHVSLYWYRQALGQGPEFLTYFNYEAQQDKSGLPNDRFSAERPEGSISTLTIQRTEQRDSAMYRCASSLGTGELFFGEGSRLTVL.

The V gene is TRBV6-1, the J gene TRBJ1-2; a possible D gene is TRBD1 (6 bases). The germline CDR1 and CDR2 sequences are MNHNS and SASEGT. The CDR3 consists of 15 residues. The V gene lost 0 bases and the J gene lost 2 bases, with 10 bases spanning the gap. The CDR3 bases are TGTGCCAGCAGTGAAGCGAGCAGGGGAAACTATGGCTACACCTTC. It encodes CASSEASRGNYGYTF.

The gene calls are TRBV7-2 and TRBJ1-1, with D tentatively TRBD1 (5 bases). CDR1 is SGHTA, CDR2 FQGNSA, per germline. The CDR3 is made up of 13 amino acids. V dropped 6 bases and J dropped 4 bases, with 12 bases sitting between them. The DNA of the CDR3 is TGTGCCAGCAGTTCACAGGTACTCACTGAAGCTTTCTTT. This codes for CASSSQVLTEAFF.

This chain links TRBV29-1 with TRBJ2-7, with 7 positions matching TRBD1. The germline V gene has CDR1 SQVTM and CDR2 ANQGSEA. The V and J ends lost 5 bases and 2 bases, in that order; junction bases with no gene match: 6. CDR3 size: 13 residues. The CDR3 DNA sequence: TGCAGCGTTAGGTGGACAGGTACCTACGAGCAGTACTTC. Translating gives CSVRWTGTYEQYF.

This clone was observed a single time. This chain joins TRBV30 and TRBJ2-5; D is possibly TRBD2 (5 bases). Germline lookup yields CDR1 GTSNPN and CDR2 SVGIG (reference sequence). The CDR3 sequence is 11 residues long. Trimming removed 4 bases from V and 5 bases from J, with 8 bases in between. The CDR3 region has the DNA TGTGCCTGGACTCCGGGGGAGACCCAGTACTTC. It codes for CAWTPGETQYF.

The chain couples TRBV7-2 to TRBJ2-5, with 8 bases fitting TRBD2. V lost 3 bases to trimming and J lost 3 bases; unmatched junction nucleotides: 3. This CDR3 is built from 14 residues. The germline V gene encodes CDR1 SGHTA and CDR2 FQGNSA. The CDR3: CASSFQAGEETQYF. CDR3 nucleotides: TGTGCCAGCAGCTTCCAAGCGGGGGAAGAGACCCAGTACTTC.

The rearrangement joins TRBV5-4 to TRBJ1-6, with TRBD1 as a possible D gene (6 bases). Germline CDR1 and CDR2: SGHNT and YYREEE (reference sequence). The CDR3 covers 16 residues. V shed 5 bases and J shed 7 bases, with 19 bases lying between them. CDR3 nucleotide sequence: TGTGCCAGCAGTCGGGGGGCAGGACTTGGGAATTCACCCCTCCACTTT. Protein sequence: CASSRGAGLGNSPLHF.

The chain links TRBV6-6 to TRBJ1-1; no clear D gene. V was cut by 0 bases and J by 6 bases, with 5 bases left in between. CDR1 and CDR2 (germline): MNHNY, SVGAGI (reference sequence). The CDR3 contains 12 residues. The CDR3 sequence: CASSYSASEAFF. The CDR3 coding sequence is TGTGCCAGCAGTTACTCGGCCTCTGAAGCTTTCTTT.

The chain uses TRBV23-1 and TRBJ2-2; D might be TRBD1 or TRBD2, each matching 6 bases. TRBV23-1 is recorded as an ORF, its role being uncertain. The V and J ends lost 8 bases and 4 bases respectively, with 17 bases between them. CDR3 length: 15 amino acids. The CDR3 loop is CASGGHWGVTGELFF. The DNA of the CDR3 is TGCGCCAGCGGGGGGCATTGGGGGGTCACCGGGGAGCTGTTTTTT.

This chain connects TRBV29-1 to TRBJ2-5, with D possibly being TRBD1 (6 bases). Trimming pared 4 bases from V and 1 base from J, leaving 13 bases between. Germline V gene lookup returns CDR1 SQVTM and CDR2 ANQGSEA. This CDR3 is built from 14 residues. The CDR3 spells CSVGYQGFQETQYF. The CDR3 DNA sequence: TGCAGCGTTGGATACCAGGGGTTCCAAGAGACCCAGTACTTC.

This clone was seen a handful of times. This sequence joins TRBV4-2 and TRBJ1-2; unclear D gene. The CDR3 has 15 amino acids. Germline-derived CDR1 and CDR2 are LGHNA and YNFKEQ. Trimming stripped 2 bases from V and 0 bases from J, with 10 bases between. CDR3 sequence (DNA): TGTGCCAGCAGCCAACGGCCTGACCCTAACTATGGCTACACCTTC. Translating it yields CASSQRPDPNYGYTF.

The table lists this clone with a count of one. The chain recombines TRBV7-9 with TRBJ2-2, with 11 bases fitting TRBD2. With V trimmed by 3 bases and J by 6 bases, 6 bases remained unmatched. The CDR3 spans 16 residues. Looked up from germline, CDR1 is SEHNR and CDR2 is FQNEAQ (reference sequence). CDR3 in DNA: TGTGCCAGCAGCTTTAGCGGGGGGGCCCGTTCCGGGGAGCTGTTTTTT. Its translation is CASSFSGGARSGELFF.

The gene calls are TRBV2 and TRBJ1-2; 7 bases match TRBD1. Trimming at V came to 6 bases and at J to 0 bases, leaving 4 bases not matched to a gene. The CDR3 sequence is 14 residues long. Germline V CDR1 and CDR2: SNHLY, FYNNEI. Here the CDR3 DNA reads TGTGCCAGCAGGGTGGGACAGTCTAACTATGGCTACACCTTC. Translating gives CASRVGQSNYGYTF.

The gene calls are TRBV19 and TRBJ2-3; D gene uncertain. CDR1 is LNHDA and CDR2 is SQIVND in the germline V gene (reference sequence). The ends were cut back, 5 bases at V and 0 bases at J, with 6 bases in the middle. CDR3 length: 13 amino acids. The CDR3 coding sequence is TGTGCCAGTAGTTTTGCTAGCACAGATACGCAGTATTTT. Residues: CASSFASTDTQYF.

The V gene is TRBV28, the J gene TRBJ2-3, with 8 bases lining up with TRBD2. CDR1 and CDR2 from the germline V gene are MDHEN and SYDVKM. V shed 6 bases, J shed 5 bases, and the junction held 13 bases outside the gene matches. CDR3 length equals 16 residues. The CDR3: CASSPCRGGAEDTQYF. As DNA, the CDR3 is TGTGCCAGCAGCCCCTGCCGGGGGGGGGCCGAAGATACGCAGTATTTT.

This clone was seen more than once but under ten times. V usage is TRBV2 and J usage is TRBJ1-5, with TRBD1 as a possible D gene (5 bases). V gave up 8 bases and J gave up 11 bases, with 19 bases separating them. This CDR3 spans 13 amino acids. Germline V lookup: CDR1 SNHLY, CDR2 FYNNEI. The CDR3 DNA reads TGTGCCAGCGGGGCAGGGCCTGGGGGGGCCCAGCATTTT. It yields the protein CASGAGPGGAQHF.

The rearrangement joins TRBV5-1 to TRBJ1-4; 8 bases align to TRBD1. This CDR3 contains 13 residues. Per the germline V gene, CDR1 is SGHRS and CDR2 is YFSETQ. V gave up 7 bases and J gave up 8 bases; unmatched junction bases: 7. The chain's CDR3 is CASSDRVGEKLFF. The CDR3 bases are TGCGCCAGCTCGGACAGGGTGGGAGAAAAACTGTTTTTT.

The rearrangement uses TRBV27 and TRBJ2-2; the D gene is possibly TRBD2 (6 bases). Germline lookup yields CDR1 MNHEY and CDR2 SMNVEV (reference sequence). V was pared by 5 bases and J by 0 bases, with 10 bases between. The CDR3 covers 15 residues. CDR3 in DNA: TGTGCCAGCAGTGGGGGGACGTCGAACACCGGGGAGCTGTTTTTT. This sequence encodes CASSGGTSNTGELFF.

The chain recombines TRBV28 with TRBJ1-3; D perhaps matches TRBD1 (5 bases). Trimming pared 2 bases from V and 0 bases from J, leaving 11 bases between. The CDR3 length is 16 residues. Per germline, CDR1 MDHEN and CDR2 SYDVKM. The CDR3 DNA reads TGTGCCAGCAGTTTAGGGACGGCCAACTCTGGAAACACCATATATTTT. Translation: CASSLGTANSGNTIYF.

V gene TRBV5-4 combines with J gene TRBJ1-5; TRBD1 agrees at 7 bases. Germline V gives CDR1 SGHNT, CDR2 YYREEE (reference sequence). V lost 0 bases and J lost 1; bases outside the gene matches: 1. This CDR3 is 15 amino acids long. CDR3 protein: CASSLEGQSNQPQHF. CDR3 coding DNA: TGTGCCAGCAGCTTGGAGGGACAGAGCAATCAGCCCCAGCATTTT.

V is TRBV6-5 and J is TRBJ1-1; unclear D gene. The germline CDR1 and CDR2 sequences are MNHEY and SVGAGI. The CDR3 runs 16 residues. V gave up 0 bases and J gave up 1 base, with 12 bases separating them. DNA of the CDR3: TGTGCCAGCAGTTACTCAACGGGGTTAGGGAACACTGAAGCTTTCTTT. It encodes CASSYSTGLGNTEAFF.

The V call is TRBV7-2, the J call TRBJ1-1, with D unclear. The V gene's germline CDR1 is SGHTA and CDR2 FQGNSA. The CDR3 is 14 residues long. Trimming removed 3 bases from V and 1 base from J, with 9 bases in between. The CDR3 coding sequence is TGTGCCAGCAGCTTCTTCGCAGAGAACACTGAAGCTTTCTTT. Translating gives CASSFFAENTEAFF.

This clone was detected once. The chain joins TRBV30 to TRBJ2-7; 7 bases match TRBD1. This CDR3 region has 15 residues. Germline CDR1 reads GTSNPN; CDR2 reads SVGIG (reference sequence). The trim removed 0 bases at V and 2 bases at J, leaving 7 bases unmatched. CDR3 in DNA: TGTGCCTGGAGTGTCCCGACAGGGTATACCTACGAGCAGTACTTC. This codes for CAWSVPTGYTYEQYF. Using reference TRBV30 and TRBJ2-7 for the parts outside the CDR3, the full variable domain is SQTIHQWPATLVQPVGSPLSLECTVEGTSNPNLYWYRQAAGRGLQLLFYSVGIGQISSEVPQNLSASRPQDRQFILSSKKLLLSDSGFYLCAWSVPTGYTYEQYFGPGTRLTVT.

The J gene is TRBJ2-1, the V gene TRBV5-4; a weak D match, TRBD2 (5 bases). Trimming removed 4 bases from V and 5 bases from J, with 16 bases in between. CDR1 and CDR2 from the germline V gene are SGHNT and YYREEE (reference sequence). This CDR3 is built from 15 residues. The CDR3 DNA reads TGTGCCAGCAGCCCCGCCGGGCGGGCCAACAATGAGCAGTTCTTC. Residues: CASSPAGRANNEQFF.

The chain carries TRBV7-2 and TRBJ2-5; TRBD1 aligns across 7 bases. Per germline, CDR1 SGHTA and CDR2 FQGNSA. This CDR3 is 14 amino acids long. Trimming removed 1 base from V and 6 bases from J; junction bases left unmatched: 5. CDR3 in amino acids: CASSLDTGVKTQYF. The CDR3 DNA is TGTGCCAGCAGCTTAGACACAGGGGTAAAGACCCAGTACTTC.

CDR3 DNA: TGTGCCAGCACCCTAACAGCTAACTATGGCTACACCTTC. It is translated as CASTLTANYGYTF. This chain uses TRBV28 with TRBJ1-2; D is ambiguous. The V gene lost 7 bases and the J gene lost 0 bases, with 9 bases spanning the gap. Germline V lookup: CDR1 MDHEN, CDR2 SYDVKM. CDR3 size: 13 residues.